This passage covers 23 T cell receptor beta chains from one sample sequenced in a study of fetal regulatory T cell absence and autoimmunity. Assay used: immunoSEQ multiplex PCR; TCRdb lists only in-frame clones, some missing. There are approximately 46,000 clones in the sample; about 86% occur only once, and approximately 0.37% lies in the top ten. The sequenced sample was cord blood. The receptors derive from a newborn boy with IPEX syndrome.

J is TRBJ1-2 and V is TRBV11-2, with D unresolved. CDR1 is SGHAT, CDR2 FQNNGV, per germline. The V end was cut by 3 bases, the J end by 10 bases, with 24 bases between. The CDR3 is 16 amino acids. The CDR3: CASSLGTRGPPSFYTF. In nucleotides, the CDR3 is TGTGCCAGCAGCTTGGGTACACGAGGGCCCCCGTCTTTCTACACCTTC.

This clone has just one count. The chain carries TRBV11-2 and TRBJ2-7; D perhaps matches TRBD2 (6 bases). The CDR3 length is 14 residues. V lost 5 bases to trimming and J lost 2 bases, with 13 bases between them. Germline assignment: CDR1 SGHAT and CDR2 FQNNGV. The CDR3 here is CASSQTSIPYEQYF. For the CDR3, the DNA is TGTGCCAGCAGCCAGACTAGTATTCCCTACGAGCAGTACTTC. The variable domain in full, completed from reference TRBV11-2 and TRBJ2-7, reads EAGVAQSPRYKIIEKRQSVAFWCNPISGHATLYWYQQILGQGPKLLIQFQNNGVVDDSQLPKDRFSAERLKGVDSTLKIQPAKLEDSAVYLCASSQTSIPYEQYFGPGTRLTVT.

This clone occurred a few times. The chain is built from TRBV21-1 and TRBJ2-7; the table's D call, TRBD1, was not checked against the DNA. TRBV21-1 is a pseudogene segment. The CDR3 consists of 17 residues. CDR3 residues: CASSKAARTVSSYEQYF. CDR3 bases: TGTGCCAGCAGCAAAGCGGCCCGGACAGTCAGCTCCTACGAGCAGTACTTC.

V gene TRBV5-1 combines with J gene TRBJ1-1; 9 bases are a match to TRBD1. With V trimmed by 5 bases and J by 3 bases, 2 bases remained unmatched. The CDR3 length is 13 residues. CDR1 and CDR2 from the germline V gene are SGHRS and YFSETQ. The CDR3 loop reads CASRRQGDTEAFF. DNA for the CDR3: TGCGCCAGCAGACGACAGGGGGACACTGAAGCTTTCTTT.

The V call is TRBV6-5, the J call TRBJ2-1, with no clear D. With 6 bases removed from V and 1 base from J, the gap between germline ends came to 10 bases. The CDR3 covers 14 residues. CDR1 and CDR2 (germline): MNHEY, SVGAGI. CDR3 sequence: CASRLSRSYNEQFF. The DNA for the CDR3 is TGTGCCAGCAGGCTCAGTCGATCCTACAATGAGCAGTTCTTC.

This clone has just one count. The chain recombines TRBV5-1 with TRBJ2-1; 9 positions match TRBD1. CDR1 and CDR2 from the germline V gene are SGHRS and YFSETQ. The CDR3 has 14 residues. V lost 3 bases and J lost 6; bases outside the gene matches: 4. CDR3 bases: TGCGCCAGCAGCTGGGGACAGGGAGGCAATGAGCAGTTCTTC. Translating it yields CASSWGQGGNEQFF.

The chain is built from TRBV10-1 and TRBJ1-2; 8 bases align to TRBD1. V shed 3 bases, J shed 6 bases, and the junction held 0 bases outside the gene matches. The CDR3 spans 12 residues. The germline V gene has CDR1 WNHNN and CDR2 SYGVQD (reference sequence). CDR3: CASSDRGHGYTF. The CDR3 DNA reads as TGCGCCAGCAGTGACAGGGGGCATGGCTACACCTTC.

In the case of this clone: Other DNA sequences of this sample code for an identical CDR3. The chain has TRBV6-5 and TRBJ1-1, with no clear D. V was shortened by 0 bases and J by 2 bases, with 4 bases between the two germline ends. Germline V CDR1 and CDR2: MNHEY, SVGAGI. The CDR3 loop spans 13 amino acids. This CDR3 reads CASSYSTNTEAFF. The CDR3 DNA follows: TGTGCCAGCAGTTACTCTACAAACACTGAAGCTTTCTTT.

The chain combines TRBV7-2 with TRBJ2-7; 11 nucleotides align to TRBD2. The CDR3 spans 18 residues. After removal of 6 bases from V and 3 bases from J, the junction contained 16 bases not matched to a gene. Germline lookup yields CDR1 SGHTA and CDR2 FQGNSA. Here the CDR3 DNA reads TGTGCCAGCAGACCCGGGACTAGCGGACTGACAGTTGACTACGAGCAGTACTTC. Translation: CASRPGTSGLTVDYEQYF.

This rearrangement joins TRBV7-8 to TRBJ1-5, with a tentative D call TRBD1 (6 bases). Germline CDR1 and CDR2: SGHVS and FQNEAQ. The CDR3 is 15 residues long. V lost 5 bases, J lost 5 bases, and 16 bases lay in between. The CDR3, as DNA: TGTGCCAGCAGCCCCTCGACAGGTAGACATCAGCCCCAGCATTTT. This codes for CASSPSTGRHQPQHF.

This clone was found a few times. The chain combines TRBV7-9 with TRBJ2-1, with a possible D match to TRBD2 (7 bases). Between the trimmed V and J ends, which lost 10 bases and 0 bases, there was a span of 13 bases. There are 14 residues in the CDR3. Germline V gives CDR1 SEHNR, CDR2 FQNEAQ (reference sequence). The CDR3 sequence: CAIEGGHSYNEQFF. In DNA form, the CDR3 reads TGTGCCATCGAGGGGGGGCACTCCTACAATGAGCAGTTCTTC. Combining the CDR3 with reference TRBV7-9 and TRBJ2-1 gives the whole variable domain DTGVSQNPRHKITKRGQNVTFRCDPISEHNRLYWYRQTLGQGPEFLTYFQNEAQLEKSRLLSDRFSAERPKGSFSTLEIQRTEQGDSAMYLCAIEGGHSYNEQFFGPGTRLTVL.

The chain uses TRBV30 and TRBJ2-3, with D uncertain. Trimming left V 0 bases short and J 0 bases short, with 7 bases between. Germline-derived CDR1 and CDR2 are GTSNPN and SVGIG (reference sequence). The CDR3 is made up of 14 amino acids. The CDR3 DNA is TGTGCCTGGAGTGTACGGCGGAGCACAGATACGCAGTATTTT. Its protein is CAWSVRRSTDTQYF.

The table lists this clone with a count of one. The CDR3 nucleotides read TGTGCCAGCAGCTTACAGTTGCGGGGGGGCCCGAACACCGGGGAGCTGTTTTTT. This encodes CASSLQLRGGPNTGELFF. The chain has TRBV7-6 and TRBJ2-2, with TRBD2 matching over 9 bases. In germline, CDR1 is SGHVS, CDR2 FNYEAQ. V was pared by 2 bases and J by 0 bases, with 7 bases of the junction left unmatched. The CDR3 contains 18 residues.

This rearrangement joins TRBV16 to TRBJ1-4; 7 bases line up with TRBD1. Germline V gene data show CDR1 as KGHSY and CDR2 as FQNENV. The CDR3 has 15 residues. Unmatched junction bases numbered 6, after V lost 0 bases and J lost 8 bases. CDR3 region: CASSQSQGQVEKLFF. In DNA form, the CDR3 reads TGTGCCAGCAGCCAATCACAGGGGCAGGTAGAAAAACTGTTTTTT.

The chain links TRBV6-6 to TRBJ1-5; D is perhaps TRBD1 (5 bases). The germline CDR1 and CDR2 sequences are MNHNY and SVGAGI (reference sequence). The CDR3 spans 16 residues. The ends were cut back, 0 bases at V and 2 bases at J, with 11 bases in the middle. CDR3 coding DNA: TGTGCCAGCAGTTACTCCCTAGGGGCCGGCAATCAGCCCCAGCATTTT. It encodes CASSYSLGAGNQPQHF.

This sequence joins TRBV2 and TRBJ2-5; weak D call: TRBD1 (6 bases). Per the germline V gene, CDR1 is SNHLY and CDR2 is FYNNEI. V lost 4 bases, J lost 5 bases, and 17 bases lay in between. The CDR3 totals 15 residues. The CDR3, as DNA: TGTGCCAGCAGTGCGGGTTTCAGGGGCTCGGAGACCCAGTACTTC. This sequence encodes CASSAGFRGSETQYF. Full variable domain (outside the CDR3, taken from reference TRBV2 and TRBJ2-5): EPEVTQTPSHQVTQMGQEVILRCVPISNHLYFYWYRQILGQKVEFLVSFYNNEISEKSEIFDDQFSVERPDGSNFTLKIRSTKLEDSAMYFCASSAGFRGSETQYFGPGTRLLVL.

The CDR3: CASSGIPGNTIYF. Written as DNA, the CDR3 is TGCGCCAGCAGTGGTATACCAGGAAACACCATATATTTT. The genes are TRBV4-1 and TRBJ1-3; unclear D gene. This CDR3 comprises 13 residues. Germline V lookup: CDR1 MGHRA, CDR2 YSYEKL. The V end lost 6 bases, the J end lost 4 bases, and 10 bases lay between the germline ends.

The V gene is TRBV11-2, the J gene TRBJ2-5; no clear D. V was shortened by 2 bases and J by 5 bases, with 9 bases between the two germline ends. Germline CDR1 SGHAT, CDR2 FQNNGV. CDR3 size: 13 residues. CDR3: CASSLMGRETQYF. CDR3 DNA sequence: TGTGCCAGCAGCTTAATGGGTAGGGAGACCCAGTACTTC.

This clone occurred a few times. The J gene is TRBJ2-7, the V gene TRBV4-1; TRBD1 aligns across 10 bases. The CDR3 is 17 residues long. The ends lost 2 bases at V and 4 bases at J; junction bases unmatched: 11. The germline gives CDR1 MGHRA, CDR2 YSYEKL. The chain's CDR3 is CASSQYSLGQGEYEQYF. DNA for the CDR3: TGCGCCAGCAGCCAATACAGCCTTGGACAGGGGGAGTACGAGCAGTACTTC.

V gene TRBV6-1 combines with J gene TRBJ2-1; D perhaps matches TRBD2 (5 bases). The ends were cut back, 2 bases at V and 2 bases at J, with 16 bases in the middle. Germline lookup yields CDR1 MNHNS and CDR2 SASEGT. The CDR3 covers 17 residues. The CDR3 loop reads CASSERGSGFTYNEQFF. The CDR3, as DNA: TGTGCCAGCAGTGAAAGAGGGTCGGGCTTTACCTACAATGAGCAGTTCTTC.

This clone was counted a few times. This rearrangement joins TRBV30 to TRBJ1-2, with 7 bases lining up with TRBD1. CDR1 and CDR2 from the germline V gene are GTSNPN and SVGIG (reference sequence). This CDR3 is 14 amino acids long. With 0 bases clipped from V and 6 bases from J, the junction kept 7 bases outside the gene matches. CDR3: CAWSVLQGINGYTF. CDR3 nucleotides: TGTGCCTGGAGTGTACTACAGGGGATTAATGGCTACACCTTC.

The V gene is TRBV7-6, the J gene TRBJ2-1; 7 bases line up with TRBD2. Germline V lookup: CDR1 SGHVS, CDR2 FNYEAQ. The V gene end was trimmed by 5 bases and the J gene end by 4 bases; junction bases not matched to a gene: 8. There are 15 residues in the CDR3. The CDR3 DNA reads as TGTGCCAGCAGCGGGAGGGGCCCCGAGTACAATGAGCAGTTCTTC. Protein sequence: CASSGRGPEYNEQFF.

This sequence joins TRBV11-3 and TRBJ1-2; maybe TRBD1 (6 bases). This CDR3 contains 16 residues. V was shortened by 2 bases and J by 0 bases, with 13 bases between the two germline ends. Germline values: CDR1 SGHNT, CDR2 YENEEA. The CDR3 sequence: CASSLSPDRPNYGYTF. The CDR3 nucleotides are TGTGCCAGCAGCTTATCCCCGGACAGACCTAACTATGGCTACACCTTC.